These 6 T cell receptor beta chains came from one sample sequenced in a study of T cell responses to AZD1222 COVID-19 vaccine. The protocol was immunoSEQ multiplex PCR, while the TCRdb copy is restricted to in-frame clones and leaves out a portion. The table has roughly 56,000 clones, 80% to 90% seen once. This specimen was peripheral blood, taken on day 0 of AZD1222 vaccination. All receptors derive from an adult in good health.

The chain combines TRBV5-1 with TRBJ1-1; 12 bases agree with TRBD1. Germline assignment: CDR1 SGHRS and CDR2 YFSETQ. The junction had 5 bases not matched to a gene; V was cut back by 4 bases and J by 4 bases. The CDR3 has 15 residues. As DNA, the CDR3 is TGCGCCAGCAGCGGGGGACAGGGGGCTCCCACTGAAGCTTTCTTT. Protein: CASSGGQGAPTEAFF.

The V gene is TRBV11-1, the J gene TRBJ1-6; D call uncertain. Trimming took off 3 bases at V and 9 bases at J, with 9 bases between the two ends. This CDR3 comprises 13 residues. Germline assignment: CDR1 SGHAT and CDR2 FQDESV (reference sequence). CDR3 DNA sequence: TGTGCCAGCAGCTTTGGTCCGACTTCACCCCTCCACTTT. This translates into CASSFGPTSPLHF.

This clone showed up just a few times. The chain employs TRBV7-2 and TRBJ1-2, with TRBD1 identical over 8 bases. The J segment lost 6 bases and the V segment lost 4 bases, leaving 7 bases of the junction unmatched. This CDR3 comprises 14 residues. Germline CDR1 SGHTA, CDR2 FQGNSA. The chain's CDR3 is CASSYPDRVNGYTF. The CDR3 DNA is TGTGCCAGCAGCTACCCGGACAGGGTCAATGGCTACACCTTC. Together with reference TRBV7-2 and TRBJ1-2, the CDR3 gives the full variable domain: GAGVSQSPSNKVTEKGKDVELRCDPISGHTALYWYRQSLGQGLEFLIYFQGNSAPDKSGLPSDRFSAERTGGSVSTLTIQRTQQEDSAVYLCASSYPDRVNGYTFGSGTRLTVV.

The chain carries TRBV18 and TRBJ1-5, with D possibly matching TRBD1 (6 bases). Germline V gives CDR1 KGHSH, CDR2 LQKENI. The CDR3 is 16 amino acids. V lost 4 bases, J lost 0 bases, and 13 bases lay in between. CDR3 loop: CASSRLGGNSNQPQHF. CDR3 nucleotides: TGTGCCAGCTCACGGTTAGGGGGTAATAGCAATCAGCCCCAGCATTTT.

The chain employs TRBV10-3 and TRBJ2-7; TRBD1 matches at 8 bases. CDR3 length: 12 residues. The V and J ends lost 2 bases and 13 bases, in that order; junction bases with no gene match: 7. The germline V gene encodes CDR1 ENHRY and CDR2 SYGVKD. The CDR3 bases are TGTGCCATCAGTGAGCCAGGGGGCCGCTTTTACTTC. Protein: CAISEPGGRFYF.

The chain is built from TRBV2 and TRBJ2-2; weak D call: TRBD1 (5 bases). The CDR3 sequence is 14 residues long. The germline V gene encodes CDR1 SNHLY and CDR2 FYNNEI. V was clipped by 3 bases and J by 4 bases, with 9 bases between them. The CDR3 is CASSDRVSTGELFF. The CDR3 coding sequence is TGTGCCAGCAGTGACAGGGTCTCCACCGGGGAGCTGTTTTTT.